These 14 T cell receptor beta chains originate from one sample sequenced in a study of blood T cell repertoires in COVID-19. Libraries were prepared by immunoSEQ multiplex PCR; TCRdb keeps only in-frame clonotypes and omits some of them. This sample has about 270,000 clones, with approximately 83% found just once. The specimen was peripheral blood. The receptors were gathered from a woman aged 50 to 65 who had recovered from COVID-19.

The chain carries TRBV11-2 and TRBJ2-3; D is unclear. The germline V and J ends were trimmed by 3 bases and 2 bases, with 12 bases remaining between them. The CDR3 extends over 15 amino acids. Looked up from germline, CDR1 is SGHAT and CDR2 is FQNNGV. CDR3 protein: CASSFEWFSTDTQYF. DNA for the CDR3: TGTGCCAGCAGCTTTGAGTGGTTCTCCACAGATACGCAGTATTTT. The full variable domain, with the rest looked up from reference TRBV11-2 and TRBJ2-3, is EAGVAQSPRYKIIEKRQSVAFWCNPISGHATLYWYQQILGQGPKLLIQFQNNGVVDDSQLPKDRFSAERLKGVDSTLKIQPAKLEDSAVYLCASSFEWFSTDTQYFGPGTRLTVL.

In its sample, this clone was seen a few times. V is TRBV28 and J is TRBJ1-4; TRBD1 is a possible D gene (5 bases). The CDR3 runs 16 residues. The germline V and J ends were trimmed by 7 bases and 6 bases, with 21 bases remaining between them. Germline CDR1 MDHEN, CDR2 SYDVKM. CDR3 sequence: CASTTPGWGDHEKLFF. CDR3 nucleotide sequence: TGTGCCAGCACCACCCCCGGGTGGGGGGACCATGAAAAACTGTTTTTT.

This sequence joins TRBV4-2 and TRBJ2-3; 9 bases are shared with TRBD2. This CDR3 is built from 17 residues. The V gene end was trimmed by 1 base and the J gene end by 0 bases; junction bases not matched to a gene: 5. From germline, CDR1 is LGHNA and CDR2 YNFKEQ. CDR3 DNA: TGTGCCAGCAGCCAAGTCTCTAGCGGGGCTAGCACAGATACGCAGTATTTT. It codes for CASSQVSSGASTDTQYF.

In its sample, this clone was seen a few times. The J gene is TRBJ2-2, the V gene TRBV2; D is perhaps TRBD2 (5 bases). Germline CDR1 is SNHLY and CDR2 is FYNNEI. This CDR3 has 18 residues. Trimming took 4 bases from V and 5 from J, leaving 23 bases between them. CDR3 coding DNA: TGTGCCAGCAGTGTAGGGCCGAACTACCCTCGGGGTACCGGGGAGCTGTTTTTT. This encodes CASSVGPNYPRGTGELFF.

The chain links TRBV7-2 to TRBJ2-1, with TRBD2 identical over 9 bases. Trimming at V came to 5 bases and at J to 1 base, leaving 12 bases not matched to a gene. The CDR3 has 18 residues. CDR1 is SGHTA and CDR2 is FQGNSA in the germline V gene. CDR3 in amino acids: CASSGASGAPESYNEQFF. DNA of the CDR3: TGTGCCAGCAGCGGAGCTAGCGGGGCACCTGAATCCTACAATGAGCAGTTCTTC.

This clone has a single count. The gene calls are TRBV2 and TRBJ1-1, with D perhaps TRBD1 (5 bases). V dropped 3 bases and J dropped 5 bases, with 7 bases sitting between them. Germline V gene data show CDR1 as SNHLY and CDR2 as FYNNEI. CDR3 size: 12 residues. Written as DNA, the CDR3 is TGTGCCAGCAGTGAGGGACTAACTGAAGCTTTCTTT. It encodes CASSEGLTEAFF. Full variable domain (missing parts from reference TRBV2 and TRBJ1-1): EPEVTQTPSHQVTQMGQEVILRCVPISNHLYFYWYRQILGQKVEFLVSFYNNEISEKSEIFDDQFSVERPDGSNFTLKIRSTKLEDSAMYFCASSEGLTEAFFGQGTRLTVV.

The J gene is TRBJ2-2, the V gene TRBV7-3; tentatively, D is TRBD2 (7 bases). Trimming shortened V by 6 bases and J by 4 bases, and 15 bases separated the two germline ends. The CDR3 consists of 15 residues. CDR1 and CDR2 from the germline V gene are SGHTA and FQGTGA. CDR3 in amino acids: CASSPGLGGTGELFF. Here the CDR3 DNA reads TGTGCCAGCAGTCCCGGACTAGGGGGCACCGGGGAGCTGTTTTTT.

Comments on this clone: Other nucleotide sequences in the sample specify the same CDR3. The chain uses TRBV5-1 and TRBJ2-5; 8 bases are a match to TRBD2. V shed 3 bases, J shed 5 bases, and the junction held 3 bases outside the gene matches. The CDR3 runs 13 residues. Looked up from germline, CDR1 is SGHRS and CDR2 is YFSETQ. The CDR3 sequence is CASSSGGGETQYF. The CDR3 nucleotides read TGCGCCAGCAGCTCCGGGGGGGGCGAGACCCAGTACTTC.

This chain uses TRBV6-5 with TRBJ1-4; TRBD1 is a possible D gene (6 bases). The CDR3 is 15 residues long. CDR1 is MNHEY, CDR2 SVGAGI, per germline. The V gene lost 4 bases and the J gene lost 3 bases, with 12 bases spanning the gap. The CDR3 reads CASSSWGPPNEKLFF. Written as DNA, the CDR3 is TGTGCCAGCAGTTCCTGGGGGCCTCCTAATGAAAAACTGTTTTTT.

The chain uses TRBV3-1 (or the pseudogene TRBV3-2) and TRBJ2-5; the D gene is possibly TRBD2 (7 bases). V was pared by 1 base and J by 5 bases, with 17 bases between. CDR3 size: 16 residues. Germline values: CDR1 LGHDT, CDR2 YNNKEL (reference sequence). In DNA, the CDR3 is TGTGCCAGCAGCCAAGCACTGCGGGGGCCCGGGGAGACCCAGTACTTC. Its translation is CASSQALRGPGETQYF.

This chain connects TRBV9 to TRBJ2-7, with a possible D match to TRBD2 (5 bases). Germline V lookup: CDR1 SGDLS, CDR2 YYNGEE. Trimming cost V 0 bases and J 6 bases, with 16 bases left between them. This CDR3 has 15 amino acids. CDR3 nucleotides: TGTGCCAGCAGCGTAGGGGGAGACTCCTTCCTCGAGCAGTACTTC. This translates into CASSVGGDSFLEQYF.

CDR3 in DNA: TGCGCCAGCAGCGGCCCGGACAGGGCGAACACTGAAGCTTTCTTT. Residues: CASSGPDRANTEAFF. J is TRBJ1-1 and V is TRBV5-1; TRBD1 agrees at 8 bases. In germline, CDR1 is SGHRS, CDR2 YFSETQ. Trimming at V came to 4 bases and at J to 1 base, leaving 6 bases not matched to a gene. CDR3 length: 15 residues.

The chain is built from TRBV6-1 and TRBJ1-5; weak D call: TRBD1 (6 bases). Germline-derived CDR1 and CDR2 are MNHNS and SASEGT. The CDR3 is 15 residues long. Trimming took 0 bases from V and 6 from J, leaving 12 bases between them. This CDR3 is CASSEASGARQPQHF. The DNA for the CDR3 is TGTGCCAGCAGTGAAGCTTCAGGGGCTCGTCAGCCCCAGCATTTT.

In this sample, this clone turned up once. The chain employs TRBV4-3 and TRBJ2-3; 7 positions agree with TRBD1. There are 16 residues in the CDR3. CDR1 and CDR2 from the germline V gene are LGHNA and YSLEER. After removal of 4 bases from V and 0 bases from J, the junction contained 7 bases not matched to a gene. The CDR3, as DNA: TGCGCCAGCAGCCGGAACAGGGGAACTAGCACAGATACGCAGTATTTT. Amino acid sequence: CASSRNRGTSTDTQYF.